The rows below give T cell receptor beta chains drawn from one sample of a study of ipilimumab plus nivolumab after autologous stem cell transplantation. The protocol was immunoSEQ multiplex PCR, while the TCRdb copy is restricted to in-frame clones and leaves out a portion. This sample carries around 13,000 clones, roughly 72% of them seen once, and the ten largest clones take over 15%. The material was PBMCs, obtained in a trial of ipilimumab plus nivolumab as post-transplant consolidation. The receptors derive from a male donor with diffuse large B-cell lymphoma. The CDR3 runs from the conserved cysteine through the conserved F or W. The D gene is left open where the match is weak. A clone size is listed for some rows: how often the clone was seen (once, few, many), or a class if it is expanded.

V: TRBV6-1; length: 13; D: NA; size: NA; J: TRBJ1-1; CDR3: CASSESGTLQAFF; DNA: TGTGCCAGCAGTGAATCAGGGACACTTCAAGCTTTCTTT
V: TRBV7-3; length: 16; D: TRBD1; size: NA; J: TRBJ1-2; CDR3: CASSLSPFGTADGYTF; DNA: TGTGCCAGCAGCTTGAGTCCGTTCGGGACAGCGGATGGCTACACCTTC
V: TRBV2; length: 16; D: NA; size: medium-sized; J: TRBJ2-4; CDR3: CASSETLGVLGNIQYF; DNA: TGTGCCAGCAGTGAGACTCTTGGGGTGTTAGGAAACATTCAGTACTTC
V: TRBV5-1; length: 14; D: NA; size: NA; J: TRBJ1-3; CDR3: CASSSGNSGNTIYF; DNA: TGCGCCAGCAGCTCCGGGAACTCTGGAAACACCATATATTTT
V: TRBV5-1; length: 15; D: TRBD1; size: NA; J: TRBJ1-6; CDR3: CASSKGQGALSPLHF; DNA: TGCGCCAGCAGCAAGGGACAGGGGGCTCTTTCACCCCTCCACTTT
V: TRBV30; length: 13; D: TRBD2; size: NA; J: TRBJ2-2; CDR3: CGWEREDTGELFF; DNA: TGTGGATGGGAGCGGGAGGACACCGGGGAGCTGTTTTTT
V: TRBV13; length: 16; D: TRBD2; size: medium-sized; J: TRBJ2-3; CDR3: CASSLVSGTSTDTQYF; DNA: TGTGCCAGCAGCTTAGTTAGCGGGACAAGCACAGATACGCAGTATTTT
V: TRBV11-2; length: 16; D: NA; size: NA; J: TRBJ1-4; CDR3: CASSLRWRGVNEKLFF; DNA: TGTGCCAGCAGCTTAAGATGGAGGGGTGTTAATGAAAAACTGTTTTTT
V: TRBV19; length: 14; D: NA; size: NA; J: TRBJ1-2; CDR3: CASSENWGIRGYTF; DNA: TGTGCCAGTAGCGAAAACTGGGGGATTCGTGGCTACACCTTC
V: TRBV18; length: 11; D: NA; size: NA; J: TRBJ2-1; CDR3: CASSPIREQFF; DNA: TGTGCCAGCTCACCTATCCGCGAGCAGTTCTTC
V: TRBV9; length: 15; D: NA; size: NA; J: TRBJ1-2; CDR3: CASSLRTEPNYGYTF; DNA: TGTGCCAGCAGCTTAAGGACGGAACCTAACTATGGCTACACCTTC